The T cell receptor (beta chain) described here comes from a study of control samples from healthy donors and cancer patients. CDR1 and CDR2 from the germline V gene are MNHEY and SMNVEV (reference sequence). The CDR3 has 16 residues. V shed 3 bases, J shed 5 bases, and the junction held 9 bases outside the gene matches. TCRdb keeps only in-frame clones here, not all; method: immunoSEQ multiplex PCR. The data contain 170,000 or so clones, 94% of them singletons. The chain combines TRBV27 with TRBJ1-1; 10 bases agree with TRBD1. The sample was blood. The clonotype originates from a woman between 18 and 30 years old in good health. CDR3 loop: CASSLTGGAWRTEAFF. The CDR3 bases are TGTGCCAGCAGTTTGACAGGGGGCGCGTGGAGGACTGAAGCTTTCTTT.